A selection of T cell receptor beta chains follows, all from one sample in a study of control samples from healthy donors and cancer patients. Clones were read by immunoSEQ multiplex PCR, and TCRdb kept only the in-frame ones, dropping some. Here the sample spans 100,000 to 150,000 clones, roughly 90% being singletons. The sequenced sample consisted of blood. The receptors come from a man between 18 and 29 years old in good health. Both conserved end residues are part of each CDR3. A D gene is named only where the DNA matches it firmly. Size values are once, few and many counts, or a class for expanded clones, and some rows have none.

CDR3aa: CASRDRVQVTQYF; CDR3nt: TGTGCCAGCAGAGACAGGGTCCAAGTGACCCAGTACTTC; v_gene: TRBV12-3/TRBV12-4; d_gene: TRBD1; j_gene: TRBJ2-5; abundance: NA
CDR3aa: CASSRDRGYGYTF; CDR3nt: TGTGCCAGCAGCAGGGACAGGGGCTATGGCTACACCTTC; v_gene: TRBV5-6; d_gene: TRBD1; j_gene: TRBJ1-2; abundance: once
CDR3aa: CASSRTVDQPQHF; CDR3nt: TGTGCCAGCAGCAGGACGGTTGATCAGCCCCAGCATTTT; v_gene: TRBV2; d_gene: NA; j_gene: TRBJ1-5; abundance: NA
CDR3aa: CASSLGLAFTDTQYF; CDR3nt: TGTGCCAGCAGCTTGGGACTAGCTTTCACAGATACGCAGTATTTT; v_gene: TRBV5-5; d_gene: TRBD2; j_gene: TRBJ2-3; abundance: NA
CDR3aa: CASSPTSGGLTGELFF; CDR3nt: TGCGCCAGCAGCCCTACTAGCGGGGGCCTCACCGGGGAGCTGTTTTTT; v_gene: TRBV5-1; d_gene: TRBD2; j_gene: TRBJ2-2; abundance: NA
CDR3aa: CASSLAPVNYNSPLHF; CDR3nt: TGTGCCAGCAGCTTAGCCCCGGTGAACTATAATTCACCCCTCCACTTT; v_gene: TRBV7-9; d_gene: NA; j_gene: TRBJ1-6; abundance: NA
CDR3aa: CASRGTAPEAFF; CDR3nt: TGTGCCAGTAGAGGGACAGCCCCTGAAGCTTTCTTT; v_gene: TRBV19; d_gene: TRBD1; j_gene: TRBJ1-1; abundance: NA
CDR3aa: CSARTGARTPETQYF; CDR3nt: TGCAGCGCTAGAACCGGGGCCAGAACCCCAGAGACCCAGTACTTC; v_gene: TRBV29-1; d_gene: NA; j_gene: TRBJ2-5; abundance: NA
CDR3aa: CSVSGRFRGYNEQFF; CDR3nt: TGCAGCGTCTCAGGCCGATTCAGGGGTTACAATGAGCAGTTCTTC; v_gene: TRBV29-1; d_gene: NA; j_gene: TRBJ2-1; abundance: NA
CDR3aa: CASSLNILAGTITDTQYF; CDR3nt: TGTGCCAGCAGCTTGAACATACTAGCGGGGACTATCACAGATACGCAGTATTTT; v_gene: TRBV5-6; d_gene: TRBD2; j_gene: TRBJ2-3; abundance: once
CDR3aa: CASSKTGNTEAFF; CDR3nt: TGTGCCAGCTCCAAAACAGGGAACACTGAAGCTTTCTTT; v_gene: TRBV18; d_gene: NA; j_gene: TRBJ1-1; abundance: NA
CDR3aa: CASSQSHKTKYGYTF; CDR3nt: TGTGCCAGCAGCCAATCTCACAAGACGAAATATGGCTACACCTTC; v_gene: TRBV9; d_gene: NA; j_gene: TRBJ1-2; abundance: NA
CDR3aa: CACTLRTENTEAFF; CDR3nt: TGTGCCTGCACACTCCGGACGGAGAACACTGAAGCTTTCTTT; v_gene: TRBV30; d_gene: NA; j_gene: TRBJ1-1; abundance: NA
CDR3aa: CASSPSQTLGGYTF; CDR3nt: TGTGCCAGCAGTCCCTCACAGACTCTTGGCGGCTACACCTTC; v_gene: TRBV6-5; d_gene: NA; j_gene: TRBJ1-2; abundance: NA
CDR3aa: CASSLAPGGNEQFF; CDR3nt: TGCGCCAGCAGCTTGGCCCCAGGGGGCAATGAGCAGTTCTTC; v_gene: TRBV5-1; d_gene: TRBD1; j_gene: TRBJ2-1; abundance: NA